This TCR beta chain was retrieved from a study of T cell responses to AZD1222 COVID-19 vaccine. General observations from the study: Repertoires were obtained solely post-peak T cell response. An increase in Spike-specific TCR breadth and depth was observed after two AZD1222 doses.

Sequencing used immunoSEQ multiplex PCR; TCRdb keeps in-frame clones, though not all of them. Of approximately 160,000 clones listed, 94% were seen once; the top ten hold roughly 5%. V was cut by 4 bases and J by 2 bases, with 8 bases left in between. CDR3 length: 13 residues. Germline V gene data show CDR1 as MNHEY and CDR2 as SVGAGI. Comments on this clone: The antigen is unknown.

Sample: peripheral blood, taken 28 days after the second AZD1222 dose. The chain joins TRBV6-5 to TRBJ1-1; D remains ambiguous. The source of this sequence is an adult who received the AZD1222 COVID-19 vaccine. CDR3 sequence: CASSLGSNTEAFF. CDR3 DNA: TGTGCCAGCAGTTTGGGATCTAACACTGAAGCTTTCTTT.